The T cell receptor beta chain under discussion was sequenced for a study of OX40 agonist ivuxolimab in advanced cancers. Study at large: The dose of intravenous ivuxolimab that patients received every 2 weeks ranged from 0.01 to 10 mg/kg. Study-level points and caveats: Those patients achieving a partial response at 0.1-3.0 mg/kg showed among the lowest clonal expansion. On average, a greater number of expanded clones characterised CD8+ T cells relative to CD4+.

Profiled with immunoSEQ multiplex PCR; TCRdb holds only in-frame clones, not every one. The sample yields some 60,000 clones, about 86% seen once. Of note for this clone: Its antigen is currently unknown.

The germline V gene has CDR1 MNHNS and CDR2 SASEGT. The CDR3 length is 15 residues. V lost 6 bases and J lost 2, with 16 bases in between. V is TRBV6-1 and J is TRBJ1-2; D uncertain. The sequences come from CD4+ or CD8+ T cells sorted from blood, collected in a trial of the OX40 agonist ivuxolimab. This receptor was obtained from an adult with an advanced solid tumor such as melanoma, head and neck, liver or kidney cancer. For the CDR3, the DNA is TGTGCCAGCAGAGGAGACACATACCCGAACTATGGCTACACCTTC. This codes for CASRGDTYPNYGYTF.